This note documents a single T cell receptor beta chain sequence. The antigen remains undetermined. Its ends do not fully match the called genes, so a read error is possible. The CDR3 has 9 amino acids. The germline V gene has CDR1 SQVTM and CDR2 ANQGSEA. These data originate in a study of response to subunit inactivated influenza vaccine. TCRdb re-called the RT-PCR reads through MiXCR, storing one row per CDR3 protein. The sample holds approximately 730,000 distinct CDR3 sequences, about 15% seen once. The study, taken as a whole, reports: There was a suggestion from the authors that each seasonal influenza vaccination recruits few new T cells.

This TCR was sampled from a man aged 50 to 60 who received an inactivated influenza vaccine. The sequences come from PBMCs from blood, collected around two weeks before vaccination. This chain uses TRBV29-1 with TRBJ2-7; D is unresolved. The CDR3 region is CSVEPGTVF. The CDR3 nucleotides read TGCAGCGTTGAACCTGGAACGGTCTTC.